The clone carrying this T cell receptor beta chain has just one count. Trimming pared 3 bases from V and 2 bases from J, leaving 11 bases between. The germline V gene has CDR1 SGHRS and CDR2 YFSETQ. The CDR3 spans 14 residues. This specimen comes from a study of blood T cell repertoires in COVID-19. Data came from immunoSEQ multiplex PCR; TCRdb stores just in-frame clones and leaves some out. Found here are approximately 150,000 clones, 85% of them singletons; the top ten hold around 8.9%. This chain connects TRBV5-1 to TRBJ1-2, with D unresolved. This clonotype was sampled from a woman at least 80 years old with COVID-19, enrolled during active disease. Material: peripheral blood. CDR3 sequence: CASSSEGSNYGYTF. In DNA, the CDR3 is TGCGCCAGCAGCTCTGAGGGTTCCAACTATGGCTACACCTTC. Together with reference TRBV5-1 and TRBJ1-2, the CDR3 gives the full variable domain: KAGVTQTPRYLIKTRGQQVTLSCSPISGHRSVSWYQQTPGQGLQFLFEYFSETQRNKGNFPGRFSGRQFSNSRSEMNVSTLELGDSALYLCASSSEGSNYGYTFGSGTRLTVV.